These T cell receptor beta chains were read from a single sample in a study of OX40 agonist ivuxolimab in advanced cancers. Data came from immunoSEQ multiplex PCR; TCRdb stores just in-frame clones and leaves some out. The table has 30,000 to 40,000 clones, about 94% seen once. The sample in question was CD4+ or CD8+ T cells sorted from blood, obtained in a trial of the OX40 agonist ivuxolimab. The source of these receptors is an adult with an advanced solid tumor such as melanoma, head and neck, liver or kidney cancer. Both conserved end residues are part of each CDR3. The order of the fields is clone size, V gene, D gene, J gene, CDR3 DNA, CDR3 protein. A D gene is named only where the DNA matches it firmly. Size is stated for part of the rows, as once, few or many counts, or as a class when the clone is expanded.

clone_size: NA; v_call: TRBV9; d_call: NA; j_call: TRBJ2-1; cdr3_nt: TGTGCCAGCAGCGAGGCCTTTAAGGGCTCCTACAATGAGCAGTTCTTC; cdr3_aa: CASSEAFKGSYNEQFF
clone_size: NA; v_call: TRBV6-5; d_call: NA; j_call: TRBJ2-1; cdr3_nt: TGTGCCAGCAGTCGGACTGGGGCGGAGCAGTTCTTC; cdr3_aa: CASSRTGAEQFF
clone_size: NA; v_call: TRBV7-6; d_call: NA; j_call: TRBJ2-6; cdr3_nt: TGTGCCAGCAGCTTATTAGGGAGCAGGGAATCTGGGGCCAACGTCCTGACTTTC; cdr3_aa: CASSLLGSRESGANVLTF
clone_size: NA; v_call: TRBV4-1; d_call: NA; j_call: TRBJ2-7; cdr3_nt: TGCGCCAGCAGCCCAATGGGAGGATCCGAGCAGTACTTC; cdr3_aa: CASSPMGGSEQYF
clone_size: few; v_call: TRBV5-4; d_call: NA; j_call: TRBJ2-2; cdr3_nt: TGTGCCAGCAGCTTGGACGTTGCCGGGGAGCTGTTTTTT; cdr3_aa: CASSLDVAGELFF
clone_size: NA; v_call: TRBV11-2; d_call: NA; j_call: TRBJ1-1; cdr3_nt: TGTGCCAGCAGCCAGGGACAGAACACTGAAGCTTTCTTT; cdr3_aa: CASSQGQNTEAFF
clone_size: NA; v_call: TRBV6-5; d_call: TRBD2; j_call: TRBJ2-7; cdr3_nt: TGTGCCAGCAGATTGGCAGGGAGGGGTTACGAGCAGTACTTC; cdr3_aa: CASRLAGRGYEQYF
clone_size: once; v_call: TRBV27; d_call: NA; j_call: TRBJ1-5; cdr3_nt: TGTGCCAGCGCATATGGGCAGAGCAATCAGCCCCAGCATTTT; cdr3_aa: CASAYGQSNQPQHF
clone_size: NA; v_call: TRBV14; d_call: TRBD2; j_call: TRBJ2-1; cdr3_nt: TGTGCCAGCAGCCAAGTGGCGGGAGGGCATGAGCAGTTCTTC; cdr3_aa: CASSQVAGGHEQFF
clone_size: NA; v_call: TRBV6-4; d_call: NA; j_call: TRBJ2-2; cdr3_nt: TGTGCCAGCAGATCGGGGCGAGGCACCGGGGAGCTGTTTTTT; cdr3_aa: CASRSGRGTGELFF
clone_size: NA; v_call: TRBV18; d_call: TRBD2; j_call: TRBJ2-7; cdr3_nt: TGTGCCAGCTCACCAGGTCGCGGGGGACCTAGCGAGCAGTACTTC; cdr3_aa: CASSPGRGGPSEQYF
clone_size: NA; v_call: TRBV4-3; d_call: NA; j_call: TRBJ2-7; cdr3_nt: TGCGCCAGCAGCCAAGGAAACGGGAATTTGCCCCACGAGCAGTACTTC; cdr3_aa: CASSQGNGNLPHEQYF
clone_size: NA; v_call: TRBV29-1; d_call: NA; j_call: TRBJ2-7; cdr3_nt: TGCAGCGTTAGGGACACAGCCTACGAGCAGTGCTTC; cdr3_aa: CSVRDTAYEQCF
clone_size: NA; v_call: TRBV11-2; d_call: NA; j_call: TRBJ1-3; cdr3_nt: TGTGCCAGCAGCTTAGATCCGCTCGGCGGCTCTGGAAACACCATATATTTT; cdr3_aa: CASSLDPLGGSGNTIYF
clone_size: NA; v_call: TRBV19; d_call: NA; j_call: TRBJ1-5; cdr3_nt: TGTGCCAGTAGTACCCCGGCCTGGGGCTATCAGCCCCAGCATTTT; cdr3_aa: CASSTPAWGYQPQHF
clone_size: NA; v_call: TRBV6-6; d_call: TRBD2; j_call: TRBJ2-5; cdr3_nt: TGTGCCAGCAGCCTGACTAGCTCGGGGACCCAGTACTTC; cdr3_aa: CASSLTSSGTQYF
clone_size: NA; v_call: TRBV7-9; d_call: NA; j_call: TRBJ2-1; cdr3_nt: TGTGCCAGCAGCCTCAGCAGTAACTACAATGAGCAGTTCTTC; cdr3_aa: CASSLSSNYNEQFF
clone_size: NA; v_call: TRBV5-6; d_call: NA; j_call: TRBJ2-7; cdr3_nt: TGTGCCAGCAGCTTGGCCGGGCAGGGCTGGAGCTACGTATACGAGCAGTACTTC; cdr3_aa: CASSLAGQGWSYVYEQYF
clone_size: NA; v_call: TRBV6-5; d_call: TRBD1; j_call: TRBJ2-7; cdr3_nt: TGTGCCAGCAGACCGGGACAGTTCTACGAGCAGTACTTC; cdr3_aa: CASRPGQFYEQYF
clone_size: NA; v_call: TRBV12-5; d_call: TRBD1; j_call: TRBJ2-5; cdr3_nt: TGTGCTAGTGGACTTGGGACAGGGGGATTTGAGACCCAGTACTTC; cdr3_aa: CASGLGTGGFETQYF
clone_size: NA; v_call: TRBV20-1; d_call: NA; j_call: TRBJ1-1; cdr3_nt: TGCAGTGCTAGATCTCCGGATAAAGCTTTCTTT; cdr3_aa: CSARSPDKAFF
clone_size: NA; v_call: TRBV11-2; d_call: TRBD2; j_call: TRBJ2-3; cdr3_nt: TGTGCCAGCAGCTTAGGGGCGGGAGCTGCAGATACGCAGTATTTT; cdr3_aa: CASSLGAGAADTQYF
clone_size: NA; v_call: TRBV7-9; d_call: NA; j_call: TRBJ1-2; cdr3_nt: TGTGCCAGCAGCACCGGGAACCGGAGGTACGGCTACACCTTC; cdr3_aa: CASSTGNRRYGYTF
clone_size: NA; v_call: TRBV7-9; d_call: NA; j_call: TRBJ2-5; cdr3_nt: TGTGCCAGCAGCTTAGCCCTACAAGAGACCCAGTACTTC; cdr3_aa: CASSLALQETQYF
clone_size: NA; v_call: TRBV25-1; d_call: TRBD2; j_call: TRBJ2-5; cdr3_nt: TGTGCCAGCAGTGTTCGCGGGGGGGAAGAGACCCAGTACTTC; cdr3_aa: CASSVRGGEETQYF
clone_size: NA; v_call: TRBV6-5; d_call: NA; j_call: TRBJ1-3; cdr3_nt: TGTGCCAGCAGTTGGGGATTTGGCTCTGGAAACACCATATATTTT; cdr3_aa: CASSWGFGSGNTIYF
clone_size: NA; v_call: TRBV27; d_call: TRBD2; j_call: TRBJ2-1; cdr3_nt: TGTGCCACAAGACTAGCGGGAGGGCCGGATGAGCAGTTCTTC; cdr3_aa: CATRLAGGPDEQFF
clone_size: NA; v_call: TRBV9; d_call: NA; j_call: TRBJ1-5; cdr3_nt: TGTGCCAGCAGCGTAGGTAGTAGGACAGATCAGCCCCAGCATTTT; cdr3_aa: CASSVGSRTDQPQHF
clone_size: few; v_call: TRBV2; d_call: NA; j_call: TRBJ1-2; cdr3_nt: TGTGCCAGCAGCCCGGGGGCAGATACCTTC; cdr3_aa: CASSPGADTF
clone_size: once; v_call: TRBV4-2; d_call: NA; j_call: TRBJ2-2; cdr3_nt: TGTGCCAGCAGCCAAGAAAGCGGGGAGCTGTTTTTT; cdr3_aa: CASSQESGELFF
clone_size: once; v_call: TRBV6-6; d_call: NA; j_call: TRBJ2-7; cdr3_nt: TGTGCCAGCAGTCCTCTCCTAGGGGGCGAGCAGTACTTC; cdr3_aa: CASSPLLGGEQYF
clone_size: NA; v_call: TRBV2; d_call: NA; j_call: TRBJ1-1; cdr3_nt: TGTGCCGCCCCGGGAACAGATACGAACACTGAAGCTTTCTTT; cdr3_aa: CAAPGTDTNTEAFF
clone_size: NA; v_call: TRBV4-1; d_call: TRBD2; j_call: TRBJ2-5; cdr3_nt: TGCGCCAGCAGCCTCGGGGCTAGCGGGACCGTTGCCCAGTACTTC; cdr3_aa: CASSLGASGTVAQYF
clone_size: NA; v_call: TRBV28; d_call: NA; j_call: TRBJ2-6; cdr3_nt: TGTGCCAGCGGGCCCTCTGGGGCCAACGTCCTGACTTTC; cdr3_aa: CASGPSGANVLTF
clone_size: NA; v_call: TRBV19; d_call: TRBD1; j_call: TRBJ1-5; cdr3_nt: TGTGCCAGTAGTATAGGGACAGGGTATAAGCCCCAGCATTTT; cdr3_aa: CASSIGTGYKPQHF
clone_size: NA; v_call: TRBV19; d_call: NA; j_call: TRBJ1-1; cdr3_nt: TGTGCCAGTAGTATTGGAGCCTGGGCTGAAGCTTTCTTT; cdr3_aa: CASSIGAWAEAFF
clone_size: NA; v_call: TRBV28; d_call: NA; j_call: TRBJ2-5; cdr3_nt: TGTGCCAGCAGTGAGCTCTCGGAGACCCAGTACTTC; cdr3_aa: CASSELSETQYF
clone_size: once; v_call: TRBV2; d_call: NA; j_call: TRBJ2-7; cdr3_nt: TGTGCCAGCAGTGAAGCCCGTGGAGGCTCCTACGAGCAGTACTTC; cdr3_aa: CASSEARGGSYEQYF
clone_size: once; v_call: TRBV11-2; d_call: NA; j_call: TRBJ2-3; cdr3_nt: TGTGCCAGCAGCCCGGAACTCACAGATACGCAGTATTTT; cdr3_aa: CASSPELTDTQYF
clone_size: NA; v_call: TRBV2; d_call: TRBD1; j_call: TRBJ1-1; cdr3_nt: TGTGCCAGCACGGGACAGTCGAACACTGAAGCTTTCTTT; cdr3_aa: CASTGQSNTEAFF
clone_size: NA; v_call: TRBV27; d_call: NA; j_call: TRBJ2-7; cdr3_nt: TGTGCCAGCAGTTTTGGCGATCTCTACGAGCAGTACTTC; cdr3_aa: CASSFGDLYEQYF
clone_size: NA; v_call: TRBV19; d_call: NA; j_call: TRBJ2-2; cdr3_nt: TGTGCCAGTCTACTCATAAACACCGGGGAGCTGTTTTTT; cdr3_aa: CASLLINTGELFF
clone_size: once; v_call: TRBV28; d_call: NA; j_call: TRBJ2-7; cdr3_nt: TGTGCCAGCACTACTCTAGAGGACAGCTCCTACGAGCAGTACTTC; cdr3_aa: CASTTLEDSSYEQYF
clone_size: NA; v_call: TRBV7-9; d_call: NA; j_call: TRBJ1-1; cdr3_nt: TGTGCCAGCAGCTGGGGGAGCGACACTGAAGCTTTCTTT; cdr3_aa: CASSWGSDTEAFF
clone_size: NA; v_call: TRBV28; d_call: NA; j_call: TRBJ2-1; cdr3_nt: TGTGCCAGCAGTTTAGGTCGAAATGAGCAGTTCTTC; cdr3_aa: CASSLGRNEQFF
clone_size: NA; v_call: TRBV29-1; d_call: NA; j_call: TRBJ2-1; cdr3_nt: TGCAGCGGCCGAGGGGCTTACAATGAGCAGTTCTTC; cdr3_aa: CSGRGAYNEQFF
clone_size: NA; v_call: TRBV6-4; d_call: NA; j_call: TRBJ2-2; cdr3_nt: TGTGCCAGCAGTGACAGTTACACCGGGGAGCTGTTTTTT; cdr3_aa: CASSDSYTGELFF
clone_size: NA; v_call: TRBV28; d_call: TRBD1; j_call: TRBJ2-7; cdr3_nt: TGTGCCAGCAGTTTAGGGACAGGGAATGACGAGCAGTACTTC; cdr3_aa: CASSLGTGNDEQYF
clone_size: NA; v_call: TRBV6-1; d_call: NA; j_call: TRBJ1-5; cdr3_nt: TGTGCCAGCAGGGAGTTAATAACAGGGCATCAGCCCCAGCATTTT; cdr3_aa: CASRELITGHQPQHF
clone_size: NA; v_call: TRBV29-1; d_call: NA; j_call: TRBJ1-3; cdr3_nt: TGCAGCGTTGTATTCCCTGGAAACACCATATATTTT; cdr3_aa: CSVVFPGNTIYF
clone_size: NA; v_call: TRBV6-1; d_call: TRBD1; j_call: TRBJ2-2; cdr3_nt: TGTGCCAGCAGACAGGGGGTGGGGGACACCGGGGAGCTGTTTTTT; cdr3_aa: CASRQGVGDTGELFF
clone_size: NA; v_call: TRBV7-8; d_call: NA; j_call: TRBJ2-7; cdr3_nt: TGTGCCAGCAGCTTAGTCTGGCAGGCCGAGGCAAGCTCCTACGAGCAGTACTTC; cdr3_aa: CASSLVWQAEASSYEQYF
clone_size: NA; v_call: TRBV27; d_call: NA; j_call: TRBJ1-4; cdr3_nt: TGTGCCAGCAGGAATCTCCTCCGGGGCCCTAATGAAAAACTGTTTTTT; cdr3_aa: CASRNLLRGPNEKLFF
clone_size: few; v_call: TRBV20-1; d_call: TRBD1; j_call: TRBJ1-1; cdr3_nt: TGCAGTGCTACACAGGGGACTGAAGCTTTCTTT; cdr3_aa: CSATQGTEAFF